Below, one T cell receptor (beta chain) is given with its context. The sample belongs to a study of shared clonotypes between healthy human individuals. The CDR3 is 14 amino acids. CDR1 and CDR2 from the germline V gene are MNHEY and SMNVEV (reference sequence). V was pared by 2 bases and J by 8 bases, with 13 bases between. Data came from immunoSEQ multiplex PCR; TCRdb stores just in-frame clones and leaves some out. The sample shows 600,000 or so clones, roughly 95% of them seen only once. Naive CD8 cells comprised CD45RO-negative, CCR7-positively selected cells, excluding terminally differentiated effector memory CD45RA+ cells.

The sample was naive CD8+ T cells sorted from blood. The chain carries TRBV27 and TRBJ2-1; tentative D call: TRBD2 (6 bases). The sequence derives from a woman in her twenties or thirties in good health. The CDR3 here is CASSLKPRGYEQFF. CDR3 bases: TGTGCCAGCAGTTTAAAACCTCGGGGGTATGAGCAGTTCTTC.